This TCR beta chain was profiled in a study of blood T cell repertoires in COVID-19. Whole-study context: The samples span acute and convalescent COVID-19 from the United States, Italy and Spain. Sources were T cells, B-cell-depleted T cells, or PBMCs; the material itself was cDNA or gDNA.

Per the germline V gene, CDR1 is SGHTS and CDR2 is YDEGEE. V dropped 0 bases and J dropped 2 bases, with 11 bases sitting between them. The CDR3 length is 15 residues. The study recruited people aged roughly 18 to 100 years across approximately 24 US areas. Researchers sorted participants into cohorts using their self-reported clinical history. The table came from immunoSEQ multiplex PCR; TCRdb's copy has only in-frame clones and leaves some out. The table has around 340,000 clones, 65% to 90% seen once. This sequence was found in a woman in her 40s with acute COVID-19. V gene TRBV5-8 combines with J gene TRBJ1-2, with D unresolved. Sequencing used PBMCs or T cells enriched from blood (not recorded which). The CDR3 nucleotides are TGTGCCAGCAGCTTGGTCGGGAAAGGGAACTATGGCTACACCTTC. This codes for CASSLVGKGNYGYTF.